The sequence of this T cell receptor beta chain was determined in a study of post-analysis software for immune sequencing data. Prepared libraries of TCR beta cDNA carried unique molecular identifiers. Via MiXCR, TCRdb re-called the PCR reads, giving one row per CDR3 protein. Among over 700,000 distinct CDR3 sequences, 25% to 30% were seen once, and the ten largest hold roughly 0.57%. The germline CDR1 and CDR2 sequences are LNHDA and SQIVND (reference sequence). The CDR3 is made up of 14 amino acids. The J segment lost 6 bases and the V segment lost 6 bases, leaving 9 bases of the junction unmatched. Study results and limitations: TRBV segments more frequent in patients than in controls numbered roughly 5 and included TRBV5-6, TRBV5-1 and TRBV20-1.

Of note for this clonotype: What it binds is not known.

The chain combines TRBV19 with TRBJ2-3, with 7 nucleotides matching TRBD1. Sequenced input: blood. The clonotype comes from a girl aged 5-17 years with multiple sclerosis. DNA for the CDR3: TGTGCCAGTAGAGACAGGGCTCGGTTGGATACGCAGTATTTT. This gives the protein CASRDRARLDTQYF.